The 16 T cell receptor beta chains below all came from one sample that was sequenced in a study of T cells in Graves' hyperthyroidism and ophthalmopathy (dated by TCRdb to between 2018 and 2021). The receptor library was made with multiplex PCR. The sequencing machine was an Illumina HiSeq 2000. Amplification of TCR beta CDR3 regions was carried out from RNA transcripts. The first round of RT-PCR for the TCR CDR3 was performed with the HTBI primer set and the Qiagen OneStep RT-PCR kit. TCRdb trimmed public reads at Q25 via fastp, called clones via MiXCR and kept in-frame beta chains. When rows share a CDR3 protein, they turn into one entry using the most common DNA and genes. Here the sample has about 350,000 distinct CDR3 sequences; more than 11% occur a single time. The ten largest clones capture roughly 24% of the sample. Sequencing was performed on blood. Receptors originate from a woman aged 25 to 39 with Graves' hyperthyroidism.

The chain links TRBV11-2 to TRBJ2-7, with TRBD1 identical over 8 bases. Germline V lookup: CDR1 SGHAT, CDR2 FQNNGV. V shed 1 base, J shed 6 bases, and the junction held 8 bases outside the gene matches. This CDR3 region has 15 residues. The CDR3 loop reads CASSLVTGQAREQYF. CDR3 bases: TGTGCCAGCAGCTTAGTGACGGGACAGGCTCGCGAGCAGTACTTC.

This clonotype was seen a few times. A much larger clone is a single base away; this may be a read error. This rearrangement joins TRBV20-1 to TRBJ2-3, with unresolved D. CDR1 is DFQATT, CDR2 SNEGSKA, per germline (reference sequence). Deletions cut 3 bases from V and 0 bases from J, with 7 bases between. CDR3 length: 13 amino acids. The DNA for the CDR3 is TGCAGTGCTAGTAGGCAGAGCACAGATACGCAGTATTTT. As protein: CSASRQSTDTQYF.

This clonotype showed up many times. V gene TRBV28 combines with J gene TRBJ1-4, with 9 nucleotides matching TRBD1. V dropped 4 bases and J dropped 8; count of bases not matched to a gene: 14. CDR3 length: 17 residues. Germline CDR1 and CDR2: MDHEN and SYDVKM. CDR3 DNA sequence: TGTGCCAGCAGTTCCTCCCGGGACAGGGTTTACGGCGAAAAACTGTTTTTT. Its protein is CASSSSRDRVYGEKLFF.

The chain uses TRBV5-1 and TRBJ2-1; D might be TRBD2 (6 bases). From germline, CDR1 is SGHRS and CDR2 YFSETQ. Trimming pared 9 bases from V and 2 bases from J, leaving 24 bases between. The CDR3 length is 17 residues. The CDR3 DNA sequence: TGCGCCACGGGGGTCCTAGGGCCACCCTTAGCCTACAATGAGCAGTTCTTC. Amino acids: CATGVLGPPLAYNEQFF. Full variable domain (remainder filled in from reference TRBV5-1 and TRBJ2-1): KAGVTQTPRYLIKTRGQQVTLSCSPISGHRSVSWYQQTPGQGLQFLFEYFSETQRNKGNFPGRFSGRQFSNSRSEMNVSTLELGDSALYLCATGVLGPPLAYNEQFFGPGTRLTVL.

This clonotype was counted once. A single base separates this from a much larger clone, so it may be a read error. The V call is TRBV6-1, the J call TRBJ1-4, with 7 bases aligning to TRBD1. The germline CDR1 and CDR2 sequences are MNHNS and SASEGT. CDR3 length equals 17 residues. The CDR3 region has the DNA TGTGCCAGCAGTGAAGGGTACAGGGGAGGACCTAATGAAAAACTGCTTTTT. Its translation: CASSEGYRGGPNEKLLF.

This chain uses TRBV6-1 with TRBJ1-1; D is unresolved. CDR1 and CDR2 (germline): MNHNS, SASEGT. V was shortened by 8 bases and J by 0 bases, with 10 bases between the two germline ends. The CDR3 loop spans 13 amino acids. The CDR3 nucleotides read TGTGCCAGCTCGGGGAATATGAACACTGAAGCTTTCTTT. Encoded protein: CASSGNMNTEAFF.

The chain combines TRBV6-1 with TRBJ2-1, with TRBD2 identical over 10 bases. V lost 4 bases and J lost 4; bases outside the gene matches: 7. Germline-derived CDR1 and CDR2 are MNHNS and SASEGT. The CDR3 runs 16 residues. CDR3 sequence (DNA): TGTGCCAGCAGTGCACCAGCGGGAGGGCCGTACAATGAGCAGTTCTTC. Encoded protein: CASSAPAGGPYNEQFF.

The rearrangement links TRBV30 to TRBJ2-1, with unresolved D. Between the trimmed V and J ends, which lost 0 bases and 4 bases, there was a span of 7 bases. The V gene's germline CDR1 is GTSNPN and CDR2 SVGIG (reference sequence). The CDR3 contains 13 residues. The CDR3 loop reads CAWSVHGYNEQFF. CDR3 in DNA: TGTGCCTGGAGTGTACATGGATACAATGAGCAGTTCTTC.

The chain joins TRBV2 to TRBJ1-4; no clear D. Germline CDR1 is SNHLY and CDR2 is FYNNEI. V lost 6 bases to trimming and J lost 2 bases, with 10 bases between them. The CDR3 is made up of 14 amino acids. Here the CDR3 DNA reads TGTGCCAGCAGGGGAGCGCTGACTAATGAAAAACTGTTTTTT. Protein: CASRGALTNEKLFF.

The table lists this clonotype with many counts. The chain employs TRBV5-1 and TRBJ1-1; maybe TRBD1 (6 bases). V gave up 1 base and J gave up 8 bases, with 9 bases separating them. In germline, CDR1 is SGHRS, CDR2 YFSETQ. CDR3 length: 12 residues. CDR3 protein: CASSLKTGEAFF. In DNA, the CDR3 is TGCGCCAGCAGCTTGAAAACAGGGGAAGCTTTCTTT.

This clonotype was detected many times. This chain connects TRBV18 to TRBJ2-5; D is possibly TRBD2 (5 bases). The V and J ends lost 0 bases and 5 bases respectively, with 7 bases between them. Germline values: CDR1 KGHSH, CDR2 LQKENI. This CDR3 contains 13 residues. The CDR3 sequence is CASSPPERETQYF. The CDR3 nucleotides are TGTGCCAGCTCACCACCGGAGCGGGAGACCCAGTACTTC.

The chain employs TRBV10-3 and TRBJ2-1; 11 nucleotides match TRBD2. J was trimmed by 3 bases and V by 2 bases; bases with no gene match: 12. There are 19 residues in the CDR3. CDR1 is ENHRY, CDR2 SYGVKD, per germline. This chain's CDR3 is CAISEMVAGGRTYYNEQFF. Here the CDR3 DNA reads TGTGCCATCAGTGAGATGGTAGCGGGAGGGCGAACTTACTACAATGAGCAGTTCTTC.

There are a few counts of this clonotype. The rearrangement links TRBV5-4 to TRBJ1-2; D unclear. V shed 0 bases and J shed 0 bases, with 9 bases lying between them. This CDR3 is 15 amino acids long. Germline-derived CDR1 and CDR2 are SGHNT and YYREEE (reference sequence). The CDR3 bases are TGTGCCAGCAGCTTGGGATCACTAGCTAACTATGGCTACACCTTC. Protein: CASSLGSLANYGYTF.

The rearrangement links TRBV4-2 to TRBJ2-7, with 13 bases fitting TRBD2. Germline lookup yields CDR1 LGHNA and CDR2 YNFKEQ. The CDR3 is made up of 15 amino acids. With V trimmed by 1 base and J by 6 bases, 3 bases remained unmatched. CDR3 sequence: CASSQGLAGGSEQYF. The CDR3 region has the DNA TGTGCCAGCAGCCAAGGACTAGCGGGAGGTTCCGAGCAGTACTTC.

This rearrangement joins TRBV20-1 to TRBJ2-7, with TRBD2 identical over 11 bases. This CDR3 is 13 amino acids long. From germline, CDR1 is DFQATT and CDR2 SNEGSKA (reference sequence). With 5 bases clipped from V and 3 bases from J, the junction kept 3 bases outside the gene matches. The CDR3 DNA reads TGCAGTGCTCCCGGGACTAGCGGCTACGAGCAGTACTTC. This translates into CSAPGTSGYEQYF.

The rearrangement links TRBV29-1 to TRBJ2-5, with a possible D match to TRBD1 (6 bases). The CDR3 consists of 12 residues. V shed 1 base and J shed 5 bases, with 8 bases lying between them. Germline V gene lookup returns CDR1 SQVTM and CDR2 ANQGSEA. CDR3 region: CSVEGDTETQYF. In nucleotides, the CDR3 is TGCAGCGTTGAAGGGGACACGGAGACCCAGTACTTC. The variable domain in full, completed from reference TRBV29-1 and TRBJ2-5, reads SAVISQKPSRDICQRGTSLTIQCQVDSQVTMMFWYRQQPGQSLTLIATANQGSEATYESGFVIDKFPISRPNLTFSTLTVSNMSPEDSSIYLCSVEGDTETQYFGPGTRLLVL.